Below, 2 T cell receptor beta chains from the same sample are listed, as sequenced in a study of blood T cell repertoires in COVID-19. Measured with immunoSEQ multiplex PCR; TCRdb has only the in-frame clones, and not every one. The data show about 6,400 clones, roughly 80% seen once. Sequencing was done on a sample of peripheral blood. These receptors were taken from a human donor with active COVID-19. The donor label of this sample is uncertain.

This sequence joins TRBV5-1 and TRBJ2-3; 9 bases map to TRBD1. The J segment lost 1 base and the V segment lost 3 bases, leaving 3 bases of the junction unmatched. Germline V lookup: CDR1 SGHRS, CDR2 YFSETQ. CDR3 length equals 15 residues. CDR3 DNA: TGCGCCAGCAGCTGGACAGGGGATGGCACAGATACGCAGTATTTT. This translates into CASSWTGDGTDTQYF.

This rearrangement joins TRBV14 to TRBJ2-7; weak D call: TRBD1 (5 bases). The CDR3 spans 12 residues. Germline values: CDR1 SGHDN, CDR2 FVKESK. V lost 2 bases to trimming and J lost 12 bases, with 14 bases between them. CDR3 nucleotide sequence: TGTGCCAGCAGCCAAATCAGGGAACTTCGGTACTTC. This gives the protein CASSQIRELRYF.